A single T cell receptor beta chain is shown here with its context. Per the study methods: Amplification of reference gene primers was used by the study to estimate nucleated cell counts. TCRdb's copy holds only in-frame clones and misses some; the assay was immunoSEQ multiplex PCR. V and J calls plus clone size are reproduced from that table; the DNA served to infer D and trimming. The sample records tens of thousands of clones, about four fifths being singletons. These data belong to a study of blood T cell repertoires in COVID-19. Whole-study context: PBMCs, B-cell-depleted T cells, or T cells provided the cDNA or gDNA that made up the material.

This CDR3 spans 12 amino acids. V was cut by 5 bases and J by 5 bases, with 7 bases left in between. The sequence came from a man in his forties or fifties with acute or convalescent COVID-19. This sequence joins TRBV12-3 or TRBV12-4 and TRBJ1-5; the D is unclear. Specimen: peripheral blood. The CDR3 DNA reads as TGTGCCAGCAGTCCGCCGGATCAGCCCCAGCATTTT. Translation: CASSPPDQPQHF.